Presented here are 15 T cell receptor beta chains from one specimen sequenced in a study of control samples from healthy donors and cancer patients. Method: immunoSEQ multiplex PCR; TCRdb's copy keeps in-frame clones and lacks some. This table holds about 88,000 clones, 93% found once. Source material: blood. These receptors all come from a young man in good health.

The chain links TRBV3-1 (or the pseudogene TRBV3-2) to TRBJ1-1; possibly TRBD1 for D (5 bases). Germline-derived CDR1 and CDR2 are LGHDT and YNNKEL (reference sequence). V was trimmed by 4 bases and J by 5 bases, leaving 14 bases between them. This CDR3 has 14 residues. As DNA, the CDR3 is TGTGCCAGCAGCCTCCGGGGGGGAGGGACTGAAGCTTTCTTT. Translating gives CASSLRGGGTEAFF.

This clone has only one observation. The chain carries TRBV13 and TRBJ1-2, with D unclear. Trimming took 5 bases from V and 1 from J, leaving 5 bases between them. Germline V CDR1 and CDR2: PRHDT, FYEKMQ (reference sequence). There are 12 residues in the CDR3. The CDR3 coding sequence is TGTGCCAGCAGCAAGAGTAACTATGGCTACACCTTC. It encodes CASSKSNYGYTF.

The V call is TRBV6-5, the J call TRBJ1-4; D not resolved. Trimming removed 8 bases at V and 5 bases at J, with 9 bases between. The CDR3 runs to 12 residues. Germline loops: CDR1 MNHEY, CDR2 SVGAGI. CDR3: CASSDGNEKLFF. CDR3 nucleotides: TGTGCCAGCTCGGACGGGAATGAAAAACTGTTTTTT.

The J gene is TRBJ2-7, the V gene TRBV4-1; D may be TRBD1 (5 bases). Trimming pared 6 bases from V and 2 bases from J, leaving 11 bases between. CDR1 and CDR2 from the germline V gene are MGHRA and YSYEKL. The CDR3 is made up of 13 amino acids. CDR3 in amino acids: CASRQTETYEQYF. The CDR3, as DNA: TGCGCCAGCAGGCAGACAGAGACCTACGAGCAGTACTTC.

This clone was counted a single time. The V gene is TRBV6-5, the J gene TRBJ1-1; a possible D gene is TRBD1 (6 bases). V was clipped by 6 bases and J by 2 bases, with 13 bases between them. This CDR3 region has 14 residues. Looked up from germline, CDR1 is MNHEY and CDR2 is SVGAGI. DNA for the CDR3: TGTGCCAGCAGGACGGACAGCTCTAACACTGAAGCTTTCTTT. Translation: CASRTDSSNTEAFF.

The chain has TRBV6-5 and TRBJ1-1; maybe TRBD1 (6 bases). The germline V gene has CDR1 MNHEY and CDR2 SVGAGI. Trimming removed 6 bases from V and 1 base from J, with 9 bases in between. This CDR3 has 13 residues. The CDR3 nucleotides are TGTGCCAGCAGAAGGGGGACGAACACTGAAGCTTTCTTT. Its translation: CASRRGTNTEAFF.

The chain uses TRBV30 and TRBJ1-1; D gene unclear. V dropped 0 bases and J dropped 3 bases, with 8 bases sitting between them. There are 13 residues in the CDR3. Looked up from germline, CDR1 is GTSNPN and CDR2 is SVGIG (reference sequence). The CDR3 nucleotides read TGTGCCTGGAGTGTCCAGAGGGACACTGAAGCTTTCTTT. Amino acids: CAWSVQRDTEAFF.

J is TRBJ2-2 and V is TRBV11-2; tentative D call: TRBD1 (6 bases). V was cut by 5 bases and J by 0 bases, with 16 bases left in between. This CDR3 contains 17 residues. Germline CDR1 reads SGHAT; CDR2 reads FQNNGV. The CDR3: CASSTSWGRANTGELFF. As DNA, the CDR3 is TGTGCCAGCAGCACCAGCTGGGGGCGTGCGAACACCGGGGAGCTGTTTTTT.

The V gene is TRBV7-2, the J gene TRBJ2-7; 12 positions match TRBD2. J was trimmed by 2 bases and V by 4 bases; bases with no gene match: 3. Germline V CDR1 and CDR2: SGHTA, FQGNSA. This CDR3 is 15 amino acids long. Here the CDR3 DNA reads TGTGCCAGCAGCTGGGGACTAGCGGGCCCCTACGAGCAGTACTTC. Protein sequence: CASSWGLAGPYEQYF.

This chain connects TRBV5-4 to TRBJ2-3; 9 nucleotides agree with TRBD1. The V and J ends lost 6 bases and 6 bases, in that order; junction bases with no gene match: 8. The CDR3 runs 14 residues. The germline V gene encodes CDR1 SGHNT and CDR2 YYREEE (reference sequence). CDR3 coding DNA: TGTGCCAGCACCCGAGTCGACAGGGGGGATACGCAGTATTTT. Translated, it gives CASTRVDRGDTQYF.

V is TRBV9 and J is TRBJ1-1; possibly TRBD1 for D (5 bases). The CDR3 totals 15 residues. The V gene's germline CDR1 is SGDLS and CDR2 YYNGEE. V lost 0 bases and J 4 bases, leaving 13 bases between the germline ends. The CDR3 DNA follows: TGTGCCAGCAGCGTAGTAGGCGGGGGGAGCACTGAAGCTTTCTTT. Protein sequence: CASSVVGGGSTEAFF.

This clone was seen just once. The V call is TRBV6-5, the J call TRBJ1-2, with D perhaps matching TRBD1 (5 bases). The CDR3 is 13 residues long. The germline CDR1 and CDR2 sequences are MNHEY and SVGAGI. Between the trimmed V and J ends, which lost 4 bases and 5 bases, there was a span of 11 bases. Here the CDR3 DNA reads TGTGCCAGCAGTTTCCAGGGCGGGTATGGCTACACCTTC. As protein: CASSFQGGYGYTF.

This chain joins TRBV14 and TRBJ2-5, with D perhaps assigned TRBD1 or TRBD2 (5 bases each). Trimming cost V 8 bases and J 5 bases, with 15 bases left between them. There are 13 residues in the CDR3. Germline lookup yields CDR1 SGHDN and CDR2 FVKESK. The CDR3 bases are TGTGCCAGCGGCGAGGGGCTCCGGGAGACCCAGTACTTC. The encoded protein is CASGEGLRETQYF.

This chain joins TRBV18 and TRBJ2-1; TRBD2 matches at 12 bases. With 1 base clipped from V and 9 bases from J, the junction kept 1 base outside the gene matches. CDR1 KGHSH and CDR2 LQKENI come from the germline V gene. The CDR3 spans 14 residues. CDR3 sequence (DNA): TGTGCCAGCTCACCACGACTAGCGGGAGTTGAGCAGTTCTTC. Translated, it gives CASSPRLAGVEQFF.

The chain employs TRBV29-1 and TRBJ1-4, with D unresolved. The CDR3 sequence is 13 residues long. Germline CDR1 and CDR2: SQVTM and ANQGSEA. The germline V and J ends were trimmed by 5 bases and 1 base, with 8 bases remaining between them. CDR3: CSVIGGTNEKLFF. DNA for the CDR3: TGCAGCGTTATCGGTGGAACTAATGAAAAACTGTTTTTT.